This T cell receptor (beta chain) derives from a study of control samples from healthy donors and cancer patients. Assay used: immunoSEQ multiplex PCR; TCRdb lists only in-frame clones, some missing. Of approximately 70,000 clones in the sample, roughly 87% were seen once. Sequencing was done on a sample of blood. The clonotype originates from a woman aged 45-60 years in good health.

CDR3 region: CASSSSGTGSYEQYF. The CDR3 DNA is TGTGCCAGCAGTTCATCCGGGACAGGATCCTACGAGCAGTACTTC. The chain uses TRBV28 and TRBJ2-7; 8 bases are a match to TRBD1. Germline V gives CDR1 MDHEN, CDR2 SYDVKM. The V gene end was trimmed by 4 bases and the J gene end by 1 base; junction bases not matched to a gene: 6. The CDR3 is 15 residues long. Full variable domain (outside the CDR3, taken from reference TRBV28 and TRBJ2-7): DVKVTQSSRYLVKRTGEKVFLECVQDMDHENMFWYRQDPGLGLRLIYFSYDVKMKEKGDIPEGYSVSREKKERFSLILESASTNQTSMYLCASSSSGTGSYEQYFGPGTRLTVT.